This T cell receptor (beta chain) came from a study of circulating CD8 cells and anti-PD-1 response in melanoma. Study-wide findings and caveats: Diversity ranked highest in DNEG and lowest in TIGIT subsets. Tumor reactivity was tested by peptide assays on expanded sorted subsets.

The CDR3 spans 15 residues. Trimming at V came to 7 bases and at J to 4 bases, leaving 9 bases not matched to a gene. Looked up from germline, CDR1 is SGHTA and CDR2 is FQGNSA. Live CD3+CD8+TCRalphabeta+ cells were sorted into four subsets by PD-1 and/or TIGIT. By frequency in the sample, this clonotype is medium-sized. Its antigen is not known. TCR libraries were prepared from approximately 15 ng of total RNA with the QIAseq Immune Repertoire TCR panel. TCRdb re-called the reads with MiXCR, one entry per CDR3 protein. The table shows 400 to 500 distinct CDR3 sequences, with about 10% occurring only once.

The V gene is TRBV7-2, the J gene TRBJ2-1; 8 bases agree with TRBD2. This material consisted of CD8+ T cells from PBMCs, taken at baseline or after one month of anti-PD-1 therapy (not recorded which). The TCR was taken from a human donor with melanoma. The DNA for the CDR3 is TGTGCCAGCACCCCCCCCGGGGGGGAATACAATGAGCAGTTCTTC. Amino acids: CASTPPGGEYNEQFF.